This T cell receptor beta chain was found in a study of CD8 T cells in ankylosing spondylitis. Trimming removed 6 bases at V and 0 bases at J, with 11 bases between. The CDR3 is 13 residues long. Germline CDR1 SQVTM, CDR2 ANQGSEA. Study-level results: CD8+ cells made up the disease-linked clones, which were relatively rare in peripheral blood. What seemed typical of ankylosing spondylitis blood was a TCR beta motif built from about 8 highly homologous variants.

This clonotype was detected many times. Its specificity is not known. The TCR beta libraries were generated through quantitative 5'-RACE incorporating molecular barcodes. TCRdb used MiXCR to reprocess the 5' RACE reads, holding one entry per CDR3 protein. The sample has fewer than 550,000 distinct CDR3 sequences; under 5.5% are singletons. This clonotype was sampled from a male donor with ankylosing spondylitis. What was sequenced was blood, either unsorted or a sorted T cell fraction (not recorded which). V gene TRBV29-1 combines with J gene TRBJ1-1, with a weak D call TRBD1 (6 bases). The CDR3 here is CSVRTDVNTEAFF. The CDR3 nucleotides are TGCAGCGTGCGGACAGACGTGAACACTGAAGCTTTCTTT.